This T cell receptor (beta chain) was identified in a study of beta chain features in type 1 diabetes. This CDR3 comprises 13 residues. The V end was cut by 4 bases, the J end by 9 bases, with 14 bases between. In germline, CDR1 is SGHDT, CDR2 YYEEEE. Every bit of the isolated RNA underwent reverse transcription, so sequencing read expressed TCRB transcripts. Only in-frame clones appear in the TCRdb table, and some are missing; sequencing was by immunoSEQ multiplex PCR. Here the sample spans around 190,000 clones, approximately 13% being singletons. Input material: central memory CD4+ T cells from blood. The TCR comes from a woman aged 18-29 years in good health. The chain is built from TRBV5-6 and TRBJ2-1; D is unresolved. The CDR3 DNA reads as TGTGCCAGCAGCGTAGAAGGAAGAGGTGAGCAGTTCTTC. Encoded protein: CASSVEGRGEQFF.